The 30 T cell receptor beta chains in this list originate from one sample, sequenced in a study of shared clonotypes between healthy human individuals. Libraries were prepared by immunoSEQ multiplex PCR; TCRdb keeps only in-frame clonotypes and omits some of them. Seen here are 150,000 to 200,000 clones, 65% to 70% observed once, and the top ten hold about 10%. The source material was memory CD4+ T cells sorted from blood. Documented subset: CD45RA-negative fraction. The origin of the receptors is a man younger than 45 in good health.

V and J are TRBV19 and TRBJ2-7, with no clear D. With 5 bases removed from V and 1 base from J, the gap between germline ends came to 12 bases. The length of the CDR3 is 14 residues. Germline CDR1 LNHDA, CDR2 SQIVND (reference sequence). The DNA for the CDR3 is TGTGCCAGTAGTGCCCGAAAATTTTCCTACGAGCAGTACTTC. This codes for CASSARKFSYEQYF.

In this sample, this clone turned up a few times. The genes are TRBV29-1 and TRBJ2-7; D perhaps matches TRBD1 (5 bases). CDR1 and CDR2 from the germline V gene are SQVTM and ANQGSEA. Trimming removed 4 bases at V and 5 bases at J, with 18 bases between. This CDR3 spans 14 amino acids. In nucleotides, the CDR3 is TGCAGCGTTGTTTCGTCAGATAAAGGGGACGAGCAGTACTTC. Residues: CSVVSSDKGDEQYF.

The genes are TRBV29-1 and TRBJ1-4, with TRBD1 identical over 9 bases. Germline V gene sequence: CDR1 SQVTM, CDR2 ANQGSEA. Losses at the gene ends were 6 bases for V and 7 bases for J; bases not matched to a gene: 9. The CDR3 is made up of 14 amino acids. The CDR3 spells CSVEQGAFGEKLFF. The DNA for the CDR3 is TGCAGCGTGGAACAGGGGGCGTTTGGTGAAAAACTGTTTTTT.

The CDR3 sequence is CASSRTGNEQYF. CDR3 bases: TGTGCCAGCAGTCGAACAGGGAACGAGCAGTACTTC. This sequence joins TRBV27 and TRBJ2-7; the D gene is possibly TRBD1 (6 bases). Germline V gene data show CDR1 as MNHEY and CDR2 as SMNVEV (reference sequence). CDR3 length: 12 amino acids. V was trimmed by 5 bases and J by 5 bases, leaving 10 bases between them.

The rearrangement joins TRBV6-5 to TRBJ2-1; D is possibly TRBD2 (6 bases). Germline CDR1 and CDR2: MNHEY and SVGAGI. With 8 bases removed from V and 9 bases from J, the gap between germline ends came to 17 bases. The CDR3 extends over 13 amino acids. The CDR3: CASRPGESSEQFF. In DNA form, the CDR3 reads TGTGCCAGCCGACCGGGGGAAAGTAGTGAGCAGTTCTTC.

The chain has TRBV29-1 and TRBJ2-7; D gene uncertain. The length of the CDR3 is 13 residues. Looked up from germline, CDR1 is SQVTM and CDR2 is ANQGSEA. The V and J ends lost 6 bases and 2 bases respectively, with 14 bases between them. The CDR3 loop is CSVSTPAAYEQYF. The CDR3, as DNA: TGCAGCGTATCTACGCCGGCAGCCTACGAGCAGTACTTC.

This clone came up a few times. The chain carries TRBV6-1 and TRBJ2-5; D is unresolved. V was cut by 3 bases and J by 5 bases, with 16 bases left in between. CDR1 MNHNS and CDR2 SASEGT come from the germline V gene. CDR3 size: 15 residues. CDR3 DNA: TGTGCCAGCAGTGAGTCTATCGGTTACGGGGAGACCCAGTACTTC. Translation gives CASSESIGYGETQYF.

The gene calls are TRBV5-5 and TRBJ2-7, with 8 bases matching TRBD1. V lost 2 bases and J lost 6; bases outside the gene matches: 13. The CDR3 length is 16 residues. CDR1 is SGHKS, CDR2 YYEKEE, per germline (reference sequence). The chain's CDR3 is CASSFRTGYGDSEQYF. The CDR3 DNA is TGTGCCAGCAGCTTTAGGACAGGGTATGGGGATAGCGAGCAGTACTTC. Looking up the rest from reference TRBV5-5 and TRBJ2-7 gives the full variable domain: DAGVTQSPTHLIKTRGQQVTLRCSPISGHKSVSWYQQVLGQGPQFIFQYYEKEERGRGNFPDRFSARQFPNYSSELNVNALLLGDSALYLCASSFRTGYGDSEQYFGPGTRLTVT.

The chain links TRBV13 to TRBJ2-7; TRBD2 matches at 16 bases. There are 14 residues in the CDR3. J gave up 13 bases and V 5 bases, and 8 bases lay outside the gene matches. Germline V lookup: CDR1 PRHDT, CDR2 FYEKMQ (reference sequence). The CDR3 loop is CASSPGLAGGAKYF. CDR3 nucleotides: TGTGCCAGCAGCCCGGGACTAGCGGGAGGGGCGAAATACTTC. The full variable domain, with the rest looked up from reference TRBV13 and TRBJ2-7, is AAGVIQSPRHLIKEKRETATLKCYPIPRHDTVYWYQQGPGQDPQFLISFYEKMQSDKGSIPDRFSAQQFSDYHSELNMSSLELGDSALYFCASSPGLAGGAKYFGPGTRLTVT.

The chain is built from TRBV5-1 and TRBJ2-7; D not certain. This CDR3 has 16 residues. In germline, CDR1 is SGHRS, CDR2 YFSETQ. Trimming shortened V by 0 bases and J by 1 base, and 14 bases separated the two germline ends. The CDR3, as DNA: TGCGCCAGCAGCTTGGCCAAATCCGGGCTTTCCTACGAGCAGTACTTC. This encodes CASSLAKSGLSYEQYF.

In nucleotides, the CDR3 is TGCGCCAGCAGCCCCGGGACAGGGGGCTACGAGCAGTACTTC. Its protein is CASSPGTGGYEQYF. The rearrangement links TRBV5-1 to TRBJ2-7, with 11 positions matching TRBD1. This CDR3 has 14 residues. V dropped 4 bases and J dropped 3; count of bases not matched to a gene: 3. Germline V gene sequence: CDR1 SGHRS, CDR2 YFSETQ.

This clone was found a few times. The V gene is TRBV5-1, the J gene TRBJ2-5; D unclear. Per germline, CDR1 SGHRS and CDR2 YFSETQ. The CDR3 is 14 residues long. V lost 2 bases, J lost 4 bases, and 12 bases lay in between. The CDR3 here is CASSFGSPSETQYF. CDR3 DNA: TGCGCCAGCAGCTTTGGGTCACCATCAGAGACCCAGTACTTC.

The chain is built from TRBV2 and TRBJ2-5; D perhaps matches TRBD2 (6 bases). V was shortened by 6 bases and J by 2 bases, with 10 bases between the two germline ends. CDR1 and CDR2 from the germline V gene are SNHLY and FYNNEI. This CDR3 region has 13 residues. CDR3 loop: CASRGGPQETQYF. The CDR3 DNA follows: TGTGCCAGCAGGGGGGGACCACAAGAGACCCAGTACTTC.

This sequence joins TRBV14 and TRBJ1-1; D possibly corresponds to TRBD1 (5 bases). In germline, CDR1 is SGHDN, CDR2 FVKESK. This CDR3 is built from 18 residues. Deletions cut 0 bases from V and 1 base from J, with 18 bases between. The CDR3 sequence is CASSQDPHWGLGNTEAFF. The CDR3 nucleotides are TGTGCCAGCAGCCAAGACCCTCATTGGGGGTTGGGGAACACTGAAGCTTTCTTT.

Only one count was recorded for this clone. The chain links TRBV6-1 to TRBJ2-7; D perhaps matches TRBD2 (5 bases). Germline CDR1 is MNHNS and CDR2 is SASEGT. V was pared by 6 bases and J by 3 bases, with 9 bases between. This CDR3 region has 12 residues. CDR3 coding DNA: TGTGCCAGCAGGGACTCCTTCTACGAGCAGTACTTC. Translating it yields CASRDSFYEQYF.

This clone occurred many times. The chain carries TRBV14 and TRBJ2-7; maybe TRBD2 (5 bases). The CDR3 has 15 amino acids. V lost 5 bases, J lost 7 bases, and 21 bases lay in between. CDR1 is SGHDN, CDR2 FVKESK, per germline. The DNA of the CDR3 is TGTGCCAGCAGCTTCGATTCCTCAGAACGGAGGGAGCAGTACTTC. Amino acids: CASSFDSSERREQYF.

The chain employs TRBV7-9 and TRBJ2-7; 7 positions match TRBD1. V lost 5 bases, J lost 7 bases, and 5 bases stayed unmatched. The V gene's germline CDR1 is SEHNR and CDR2 FQNEAQ (reference sequence). The CDR3 runs 12 residues. The CDR3 loop reads CASSAQGIEQYF. The CDR3 DNA follows: TGTGCCAGCAGCGCACAGGGGATAGAGCAGTACTTC.

In this sample, this clone turned up once. This chain uses TRBV5-4 with TRBJ2-5, with TRBD1 matching 7 bases. J gave up 3 bases and V 2 bases, and 4 bases lay outside the gene matches. The germline V gene has CDR1 SGHNT and CDR2 YYREEE (reference sequence). This CDR3 comprises 14 residues. The CDR3 bases are TGTGCCAGCAGCTTTGGACAGGATAAAGAGACCCAGTACTTC. Its protein is CASSFGQDKETQYF.

About this clone itself: A much larger clone sits a single nucleotide away, making a read error possible. The rearrangement joins TRBV5-6 to TRBJ2-7; no firm D call. The ends were cut back, 0 bases at V and 3 bases at J, with 4 bases in the middle. Germline CDR1 and CDR2: SGHDT and YYEEEE. The CDR3 runs 12 residues. CDR3 protein: CASSLDRYEQYF. Here the CDR3 DNA reads TGTGCCAGCAGCTTGGACCGCTACGAGCAGTACTTC.

The gene calls are TRBV28 and TRBJ2-1; 8 bases map to TRBD2. The CDR3 is 21 residues long. Germline V CDR1 and CDR2: MDHEN, SYDVKM. V shed 4 bases, J shed 4 bases, and the junction held 24 bases outside the gene matches. The CDR3 nucleotides read TGTGCCAGCAGTTCGGGATCGGGACTAGGACCCCACCAGATCGCATACAATGAGCAGTTCTTC. Its protein is CASSSGSGLGPHQIAYNEQFF.

This chain links TRBV4-1 with TRBJ2-5; D gene uncertain. The germline gives CDR1 MGHRA, CDR2 YSYEKL. Trimming cost V 0 bases and J 5 bases, with 4 bases left between them. This CDR3 is 12 amino acids long. The CDR3 is CASSQDLETQYF. CDR3 nucleotide sequence: TGCGCCAGCAGCCAAGACTTGGAGACCCAGTACTTC.

This clone has more than one count but fewer than ten. J is TRBJ1-5 and V is TRBV18, with 8 bases matching TRBD1. The CDR3 consists of 15 residues. Germline loops: CDR1 KGHSH, CDR2 LQKENI. The V and J ends lost 1 base and 4 bases, in that order; junction bases with no gene match: 3. The CDR3 coding sequence is TGTGCCAGCTCACCACAACAGGGGGTGAATCAGCCCCAGCATTTT. This encodes CASSPQQGVNQPQHF.

The chain employs TRBV10-3 and TRBJ2-7; either TRBD1 or TRBD2 may supply D (6 bases each). Germline loops: CDR1 ENHRY, CDR2 SYGVKD. This CDR3 has 23 residues. The ends were cut back, 6 bases at V and 6 bases at J, with 45 bases in the middle. The CDR3 is CAIRHGRQELPIGGGIRGIEQYF. The DNA of the CDR3 is TGTGCCATCAGACATGGGAGGCAAGAACTCCCAATTGGGGGCGGCATACGGGGCATCGAGCAGTACTTC.

This clone was counted between two and nine times. This chain joins TRBV7-3 and TRBJ1-1, with 12 bases aligning to TRBD1. The J segment lost 12 bases and the V segment lost 1 base, leaving 3 bases of the junction unmatched. This CDR3 region has 13 residues. From germline, CDR1 is SGHTA and CDR2 FQGTGA. CDR3 amino acids: CASSLRDRGQTFF. The CDR3 DNA is TGTGCCAGCAGCTTAAGGGACAGGGGGCAAACTTTCTTT.

Concerning this clone: No DNA is shown, since the ends of the CDR3 on it are uncertain; the CDR3 is the one TCRdb lists. The genes are TRBV10-1 and TRBJ2-2. With termini counted, the CDR3 has 17 amino acids. Germline V gene lookup returns CDR1 WNHNN and CDR2 SYGVQD (reference sequence). This CDR3 is CASSETGTSILGGELFF.

The J gene is TRBJ2-5, the V gene TRBV4-3; D is ambiguous. Between the trimmed V and J ends, which lost 1 base and 5 bases, there was a span of 26 bases. The CDR3 totals 19 residues. Germline CDR1 LGHNA, CDR2 YSLEER. The DNA of the CDR3 is TGCGCCAGCAGCCAAGGACACTCGCGACGTACGGGCGATCGGGAGACCCAGTACTTC. Translating it yields CASSQGHSRRTGDRETQYF.

This clone was seen more than once but under ten times. The rearrangement uses TRBV25-1 and TRBJ2-5, with D unresolved. The CDR3 has 11 residues. Looked up from germline, CDR1 is MGHDK and CDR2 is SYGVNS. V was trimmed by 8 bases and J by 5 bases, leaving 9 bases between them. CDR3 loop: CASCVGETQYF. CDR3 nucleotide sequence: TGTGCCAGCTGCGTTGGTGAGACCCAGTACTTC.

This chain links TRBV5-1 with TRBJ2-2, with 10 positions matching TRBD1. The CDR3 loop spans 16 amino acids. J was trimmed by 0 bases and V by 2 bases; bases with no gene match: 1. Germline-derived CDR1 and CDR2 are SGHRS and YFSETQ. Here the CDR3 DNA reads TGCGCCAGCAGCTTAGGGACAGGGGCGAACACCGGGGAGCTGTTTTTT. Amino acids: CASSLGTGANTGELFF.

V and J are TRBV7-3 and TRBJ2-1, with D perhaps matching TRBD2 (6 bases). Germline CDR1 is SGHTA and CDR2 is FQGTGA. This CDR3 is 14 amino acids long. Deletions cut 3 bases from V and 5 bases from J, with 11 bases between. Written as DNA, the CDR3 is TGTGCCAGCAGCTTTACAGGCGGGAACAATGAGCAGTTCTTC. As protein: CASSFTGGNNEQFF.

This clone has a handful of counts. The chain recombines TRBV6-1 with TRBJ2-3; D not resolved. V lost 3 bases and J lost 0, with 16 bases in between. This CDR3 has 17 residues. Germline CDR1 is MNHNS and CDR2 is SASEGT. CDR3 residues: CASSDDERGASTDTQYF. CDR3 in DNA: TGTGCCAGCAGTGACGATGAGCGCGGCGCTAGCACAGATACGCAGTATTTT.